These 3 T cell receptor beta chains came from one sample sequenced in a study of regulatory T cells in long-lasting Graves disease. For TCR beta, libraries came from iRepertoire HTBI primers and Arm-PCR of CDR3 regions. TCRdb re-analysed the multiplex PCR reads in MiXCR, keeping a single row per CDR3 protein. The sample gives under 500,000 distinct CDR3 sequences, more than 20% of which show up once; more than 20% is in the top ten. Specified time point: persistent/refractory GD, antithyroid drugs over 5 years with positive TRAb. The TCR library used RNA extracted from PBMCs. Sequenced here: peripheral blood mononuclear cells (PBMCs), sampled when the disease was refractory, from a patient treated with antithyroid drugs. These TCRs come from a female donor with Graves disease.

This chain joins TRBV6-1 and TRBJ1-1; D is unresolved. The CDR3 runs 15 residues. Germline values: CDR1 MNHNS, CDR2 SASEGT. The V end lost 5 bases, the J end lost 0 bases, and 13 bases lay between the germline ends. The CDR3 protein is CASSPFGGMNTEAFF. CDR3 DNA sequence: TGTGCCAGCAGTCCCTTCGGCGGAATGAACACTGAAGCTTTCTTT.

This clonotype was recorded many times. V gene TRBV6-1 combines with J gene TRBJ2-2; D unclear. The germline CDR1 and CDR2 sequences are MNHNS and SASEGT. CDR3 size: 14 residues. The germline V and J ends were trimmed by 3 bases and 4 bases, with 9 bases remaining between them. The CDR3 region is CASSDRPVTGELFF. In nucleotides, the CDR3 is TGTGCCAGCAGTGACCGACCGGTCACCGGGGAGCTGTTTTTT.

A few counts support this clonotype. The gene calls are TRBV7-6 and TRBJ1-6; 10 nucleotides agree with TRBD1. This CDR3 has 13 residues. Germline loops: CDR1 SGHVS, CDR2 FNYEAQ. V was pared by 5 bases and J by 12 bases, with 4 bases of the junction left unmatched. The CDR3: CASSQDRGGPLHF. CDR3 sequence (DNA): TGTGCCAGCAGCCAGGACAGGGGGGGACCCCTCCACTTT.